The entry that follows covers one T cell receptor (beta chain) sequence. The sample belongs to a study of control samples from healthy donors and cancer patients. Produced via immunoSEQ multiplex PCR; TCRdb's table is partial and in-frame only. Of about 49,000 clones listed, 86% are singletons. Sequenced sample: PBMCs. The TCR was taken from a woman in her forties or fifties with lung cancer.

The CDR3 nucleotides read TGTGCCAGCTCACCACGAGGGGTGGGGACTGAAGCTTTCTTT. Encoded protein: CASSPRGVGTEAFF. This chain connects TRBV18 to TRBJ1-1; D might be TRBD1 (5 bases). The germline V and J ends were trimmed by 1 base and 5 bases, with 11 bases remaining between them. The CDR3 sequence is 14 residues long. CDR1 is KGHSH, CDR2 LQKENI, per germline.